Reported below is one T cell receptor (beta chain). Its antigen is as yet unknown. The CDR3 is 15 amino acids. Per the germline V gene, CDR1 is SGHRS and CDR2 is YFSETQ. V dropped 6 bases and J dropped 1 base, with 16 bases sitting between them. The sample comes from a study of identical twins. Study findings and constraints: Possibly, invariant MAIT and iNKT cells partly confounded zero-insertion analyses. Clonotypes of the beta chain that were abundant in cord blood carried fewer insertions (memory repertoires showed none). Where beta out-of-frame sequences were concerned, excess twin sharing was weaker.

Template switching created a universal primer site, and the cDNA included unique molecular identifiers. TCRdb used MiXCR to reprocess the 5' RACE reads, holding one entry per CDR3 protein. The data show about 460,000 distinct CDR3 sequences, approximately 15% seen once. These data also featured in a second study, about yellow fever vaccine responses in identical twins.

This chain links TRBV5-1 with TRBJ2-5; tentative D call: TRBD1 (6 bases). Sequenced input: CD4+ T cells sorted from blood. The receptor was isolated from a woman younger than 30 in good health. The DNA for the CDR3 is TGCGCCAGCACCCCGGCCGGGACATTCCAAGAGACCCAGTACTTC. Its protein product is CASTPAGTFQETQYF. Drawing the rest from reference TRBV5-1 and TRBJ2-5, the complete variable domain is KAGVTQTPRYLIKTRGQQVTLSCSPISGHRSVSWYQQTPGQGLQFLFEYFSETQRNKGNFPGRFSGRQFSNSRSEMNVSTLELGDSALYLCASTPAGTFQETQYFGPGTRLLVL.